Listed below are T cell receptor beta chains from one sample, sequenced in a study of blood T cell repertoires in COVID-19. Assay used: immunoSEQ multiplex PCR; TCRdb lists only in-frame clones, some missing. The repertoire has under 300,000 clones, 86% of them found once; the top ten carry less than 3%. Sequenced material: peripheral blood. These TCRs come from a woman aged 25 to 39 with active or convalescent COVID-19. Each CDR3 is given with its conserved first and last residue. The order of the fields is V gene, clone size, J gene, D gene, CDR3 DNA, CDR3 protein. D genes are given only for firm matches. Expanded clones are given a class, and other clones once, few, many or no size at all.

v_call: TRBV18; clone_size: NA; j_call: TRBJ2-1; d_call: TRBD2; cdr3_nt: TGTGCCAGCTCAGGCCGGACTAGCGGGGGGGCCTTAAATGAGCAGTTCTTC; cdr3_aa: CASSGRTSGGALNEQFF
v_call: TRBV7-2; clone_size: NA; j_call: TRBJ2-3; d_call: TRBD2; cdr3_nt: TGTGCCAGCAGCGTTAAAGGACTAGCGGGCGGAGCGCAGTATTTT; cdr3_aa: CASSVKGLAGGAQYF
v_call: TRBV29-1; clone_size: NA; j_call: TRBJ1-2; d_call: NA; cdr3_nt: TGCAGCGTTGAAGATCATCCGGGTCAGAACTATGGCTACACCTTC; cdr3_aa: CSVEDHPGQNYGYTF
v_call: TRBV7-8; clone_size: NA; j_call: TRBJ1-3; d_call: NA; cdr3_nt: TGTGCCAGCAGCCCACGGGAGTCCTCTGGAAACACCATATATTTT; cdr3_aa: CASSPRESSGNTIYF
v_call: TRBV6-4; clone_size: NA; j_call: TRBJ1-6; d_call: NA; cdr3_nt: TGTGCCAGCAGGCCGGGACTTAATTCACCCCTCCACTTT; cdr3_aa: CASRPGLNSPLHF
v_call: TRBV7-3; clone_size: once; j_call: TRBJ2-2; d_call: NA; cdr3_nt: TGTGCCAGCAGCTTAAACCAGGGGCCGGTTTCCGGGGAGCTGTTTTTT; cdr3_aa: CASSLNQGPVSGELFF
v_call: TRBV10-3; clone_size: NA; j_call: TRBJ1-2; d_call: TRBD1; cdr3_nt: TGTGCCATCAGTGTCGGTGGGACAGAGAGATATGGCTACACCTTC; cdr3_aa: CAISVGGTERYGYTF
v_call: TRBV3-1/TRBV3-2; clone_size: NA; j_call: TRBJ1-3; d_call: NA; cdr3_nt: TGTGCCAGCAGCCAAGAGAGACAGGTGTTAAGGGACACCATATATTTT; cdr3_aa: CASSQERQVLRDTIYF
v_call: TRBV10-2; clone_size: NA; j_call: TRBJ2-4; d_call: TRBD2; cdr3_nt: TGCGCCAGCAGTTTCGGACTAGCGGGGTCCACGGTAGCCAAAAACATTCAGTACTTC; cdr3_aa: CASSFGLAGSTVAKNIQYF
v_call: TRBV6-5; clone_size: NA; j_call: TRBJ2-4; d_call: TRBD1; cdr3_nt: TGTGCCAGTTCCCGGGACAGGGGAATAAACATTCAGTACTTC; cdr3_aa: CASSRDRGINIQYF
v_call: TRBV6-2/TRBV6-3; clone_size: NA; j_call: TRBJ2-7; d_call: NA; cdr3_nt: TGTGCCAGCAGTTACTCGGGCAGGGTGAGCCACGAGCAGTACTTC; cdr3_aa: CASSYSGRVSHEQYF
v_call: TRBV30; clone_size: NA; j_call: TRBJ1-1; d_call: NA; cdr3_nt: TGTGCCTGGAGTGGCGTCGAACCCACTGAAGCTTTCTTT; cdr3_aa: CAWSGVEPTEAFF
v_call: TRBV7-9; clone_size: NA; j_call: TRBJ2-1; d_call: NA; cdr3_nt: TGTGCCAGCAGCTTTTCACAGAACAATGAGCAGTTCTTC; cdr3_aa: CASSFSQNNEQFF
v_call: TRBV5-4; clone_size: NA; j_call: TRBJ1-3; d_call: NA; cdr3_nt: TGTGCCAGCAGCTACGGGTCTGGAAACACCATATATTTT; cdr3_aa: CASSYGSGNTIYF
v_call: TRBV6-5; clone_size: once; j_call: TRBJ2-3; d_call: NA; cdr3_nt: TGTGCCAGCAGGGGGGGACATACGCAGTATTTT; cdr3_aa: CASRGGHTQYF
v_call: TRBV7-2; clone_size: NA; j_call: TRBJ1-5; d_call: NA; cdr3_nt: TGTGCCAGCAGCTTAGCGCCCGGTCAGCCCCAGCATTTT; cdr3_aa: CASSLAPGQPQHF
v_call: TRBV10-2; clone_size: NA; j_call: TRBJ2-5; d_call: NA; cdr3_nt: TGCGCCAGCAGTGAGAGCGGTTCGCAAGAGACCCAGTACTTC; cdr3_aa: CASSESGSQETQYF
v_call: TRBV4-2; clone_size: NA; j_call: TRBJ2-1; d_call: TRBD2; cdr3_nt: TGTGCCAGCAGCCAAGATATGGTAGCGGGGGCCAGGGAGCAGTTCTTC; cdr3_aa: CASSQDMVAGAREQFF
v_call: TRBV19; clone_size: NA; j_call: TRBJ2-1; d_call: NA; cdr3_nt: TGTGCCACAAAAAAACCGGGACTCTCTACCCTAGAACAGTTCTTC; cdr3_aa: CATKKPGLSTLEQFF
v_call: TRBV7-2; clone_size: NA; j_call: TRBJ2-7; d_call: TRBD1; cdr3_nt: TGTGCCAGCAGCTCCAGACAGGGGAGCTCCTACGAGCAGTACTTC; cdr3_aa: CASSSRQGSSYEQYF
v_call: TRBV28; clone_size: NA; j_call: TRBJ1-1; d_call: NA; cdr3_nt: TGTGCCAGCACCGGCAGGGCGCCAGCCACTGAAGCTTTCTTT; cdr3_aa: CASTGRAPATEAFF
v_call: TRBV15; clone_size: NA; j_call: TRBJ1-1; d_call: TRBD1; cdr3_nt: TGTGCCACCAGCGGAGGGGGCCTGTACACTGAAGCTTTCTTT; cdr3_aa: CATSGGGLYTEAFF
v_call: TRBV6-2/TRBV6-3; clone_size: NA; j_call: TRBJ1-1; d_call: NA; cdr3_nt: TGTGCCAGCAGTTACCATTCAGGGTGGCAGAACACTGAAGCTTTCTTT; cdr3_aa: CASSYHSGWQNTEAFF
v_call: TRBV18; clone_size: NA; j_call: TRBJ1-4; d_call: NA; cdr3_nt: TGTGCCAGCTCACGCGGAGGGCGAGAAAAACTGTTTTTT; cdr3_aa: CASSRGGREKLFF
v_call: TRBV27; clone_size: NA; j_call: TRBJ1-2; d_call: TRBD1; cdr3_nt: TGTGCCAGCCGTTACAACAGGGGGCCCTATGGCTACACCTTC; cdr3_aa: CASRYNRGPYGYTF
v_call: TRBV6-1; clone_size: NA; j_call: TRBJ1-4; d_call: NA; cdr3_nt: TGTGCCAGCAGTGAAGCTTCTCCGGGGAATGAAAAACTGTTTTTT; cdr3_aa: CASSEASPGNEKLFF
v_call: TRBV10-2; clone_size: NA; j_call: TRBJ1-2; d_call: NA; cdr3_nt: TGCGCCAGCAGTGAGGGCGCAGGATTTGGCTACACCTTC; cdr3_aa: CASSEGAGFGYTF
v_call: TRBV28; clone_size: NA; j_call: TRBJ2-5; d_call: NA; cdr3_nt: TGTGCCAGCAGTTTACGTCGGGACACTGAGGAGACCCAGTACTTC; cdr3_aa: CASSLRRDTEETQYF
v_call: TRBV2; clone_size: NA; j_call: TRBJ1-2; d_call: NA; cdr3_nt: TGTGCCAGCCACCAGGGGAACTATGGCTACACCTTC; cdr3_aa: CASHQGNYGYTF
v_call: TRBV6-4; clone_size: NA; j_call: TRBJ2-3; d_call: TRBD2; cdr3_nt: TGTGCCAGCAGTTGGGCTAGCGGTAGCACAGATACGCAGTATTTT; cdr3_aa: CASSWASGSTDTQYF
v_call: TRBV9; clone_size: NA; j_call: TRBJ1-3; d_call: NA; cdr3_nt: TGTGCCAGCAGCTACTCTGGAAACACCATATATTTT; cdr3_aa: CASSYSGNTIYF
v_call: TRBV27; clone_size: NA; j_call: TRBJ2-6; d_call: TRBD1; cdr3_nt: TGTGCCAGCAGTTCTTACAGGGGTGGGGCCAACGTCCTGACTTTC; cdr3_aa: CASSSYRGGANVLTF
v_call: TRBV18; clone_size: NA; j_call: TRBJ1-1; d_call: NA; cdr3_nt: TGTGCCAGCTCACCCCAACAGGGCATGAACACTGAAGCTTTCTTT; cdr3_aa: CASSPQQGMNTEAFF
v_call: TRBV5-5; clone_size: NA; j_call: TRBJ2-1; d_call: NA; cdr3_nt: TGTGCCAGCGGTTTTGGGGGAGGCAATGAGCAGTTCTTC; cdr3_aa: CASGFGGGNEQFF
v_call: TRBV7-9; clone_size: NA; j_call: TRBJ2-4; d_call: NA; cdr3_nt: TGTGCCAGCAGCATTGCGGACTCGAGAAACATTCAGTACTTC; cdr3_aa: CASSIADSRNIQYF
v_call: TRBV19; clone_size: NA; j_call: TRBJ2-5; d_call: TRBD1; cdr3_nt: TGTGCCAGTAGTCGTCGGACAGGGGGCGAAGAGACCCAGTACTTC; cdr3_aa: CASSRRTGGEETQYF
v_call: TRBV15; clone_size: NA; j_call: TRBJ2-1; d_call: NA; cdr3_nt: TGTGCCACCAGCAGTGTGGGGGCGCTAATGAATGAGCAGTTCTTC; cdr3_aa: CATSSVGALMNEQFF
v_call: TRBV30; clone_size: NA; j_call: TRBJ1-5; d_call: NA; cdr3_nt: TGTGCCTGGAGTCGAGGCCCAGGGCTTGAGCAGCCCCAGCATTTT; cdr3_aa: CAWSRGPGLEQPQHF
v_call: TRBV7-8; clone_size: NA; j_call: TRBJ1-5; d_call: TRBD1; cdr3_nt: TGTGCCAGCTCGCAGGGGGGTCAGCCCCAGCATTTT; cdr3_aa: CASSQGGQPQHF
v_call: TRBV28; clone_size: NA; j_call: TRBJ1-2; d_call: NA; cdr3_nt: TGTGCCAGCAGATTGACAAAAGCTAACTATGGCTACACCTTC; cdr3_aa: CASRLTKANYGYTF
v_call: TRBV9; clone_size: NA; j_call: TRBJ1-4; d_call: NA; cdr3_nt: TGTGCCAGCAGCTCCCAGGGGACGCTGGAAAAACTGTTTTTT; cdr3_aa: CASSSQGTLEKLFF
v_call: TRBV6-5; clone_size: NA; j_call: TRBJ1-2; d_call: NA; cdr3_nt: TGTGCCAGCAGTTACCAGGGGTATGGCTACACCTTC; cdr3_aa: CASSYQGYGYTF
v_call: TRBV5-6; clone_size: NA; j_call: TRBJ2-3; d_call: NA; cdr3_nt: TGTGCCAGCAGCGTCGACTCCCGTGCGCAGTATTTT; cdr3_aa: CASSVDSRAQYF
v_call: TRBV7-3; clone_size: NA; j_call: TRBJ1-5; d_call: NA; cdr3_nt: TGTGCCAGCAGCTTACCTGATCAGCCCCAGCATTTT; cdr3_aa: CASSLPDQPQHF
v_call: TRBV6-6; clone_size: NA; j_call: TRBJ2-6; d_call: NA; cdr3_nt: TGTGCCAGCAGACCGAGGGATGATGGGGCCAACGTCCTGACTTTC; cdr3_aa: CASRPRDDGANVLTF
v_call: TRBV5-6; clone_size: NA; j_call: TRBJ1-2; d_call: TRBD1; cdr3_nt: TGTGCCAGCAGCCAAGTCCGGGACAGGGCCCTCTATGGCTACACCTTC; cdr3_aa: CASSQVRDRALYGYTF
v_call: TRBV30; clone_size: NA; j_call: TRBJ2-6; d_call: NA; cdr3_nt: TGTGCCTGGAGTTGGAGAAGATCTGGGGCCAACGTCCTGACTTTC; cdr3_aa: CAWSWRRSGANVLTF
v_call: TRBV5-6; clone_size: NA; j_call: TRBJ2-3; d_call: NA; cdr3_nt: TGTGCCAGCAGCGATCAGGGTCGGGGCACAGATACGCAGTATTTT; cdr3_aa: CASSDQGRGTDTQYF
v_call: TRBV29-1; clone_size: NA; j_call: TRBJ2-7; d_call: NA; cdr3_nt: TGCAGCGTCGCGGAAGGACTGTCAAAAGAGCAGTACTTC; cdr3_aa: CSVAEGLSKEQYF
v_call: TRBV5-6; clone_size: once; j_call: TRBJ1-2; d_call: NA; cdr3_nt: TGTGCCAGCAGCTTGGCAGGGTGGGGCGACTACACCTTC; cdr3_aa: CASSLAGWGDYTF
v_call: TRBV30; clone_size: few; j_call: TRBJ1-1; d_call: NA; cdr3_nt: TGTGCCTGGAGTGACAGGGTCGGGGACCCTAAGCGTGGAGCTTTCTTT; cdr3_aa: CAWSDRVGDPKRGAFF
v_call: TRBV6-5; clone_size: NA; j_call: TRBJ1-2; d_call: NA; cdr3_nt: TGTGCCAGCAGTTACTCGTCCTCGAGTGGCTACACCTTC; cdr3_aa: CASSYSSSSGYTF
v_call: TRBV6-5; clone_size: NA; j_call: TRBJ2-7; d_call: TRBD2; cdr3_nt: TGTGCCAGCAGTCTAGCGGGGGGGCTCTCCTACGAGCAGTACTTC; cdr3_aa: CASSLAGGLSYEQYF
v_call: TRBV19; clone_size: NA; j_call: TRBJ1-1; d_call: NA; cdr3_nt: TGTGCCAGTAGTATCCCGGGCAGGGTGGCTGAAGCTTTCTTT; cdr3_aa: CASSIPGRVAEAFF
v_call: TRBV2; clone_size: once; j_call: TRBJ2-3; d_call: TRBD2; cdr3_nt: TGTGCCAGCAAGCCAAGCGGGGGGGCTAGCACAGATACGCAGTATTTT; cdr3_aa: CASKPSGGASTDTQYF
v_call: TRBV11-2; clone_size: NA; j_call: TRBJ2-2; d_call: TRBD2; cdr3_nt: TGTGCCAGCAGCGCCCGGGTAGCGGGGGGGCTTTGGTCCGGGGAGCTGTTTTTT; cdr3_aa: CASSARVAGGLWSGELFF